This is a list of T cell receptor beta chains from one sample in a study of response to subunit inactivated influenza vaccine. MiXCR, run by TCRdb on the RT-PCR reads, gives a single entry per CDR3 protein. In the table there are just under 550,000 distinct CDR3 sequences, approximately 24% of which are singletons. The same data also contributed to another study, on T cells expressing NK-cell markers.

Material: CD4+ T cells sorted from PBMCs, obtained about 11 days after vaccination. The receptors were gathered from a man aged 45 to 65 who received an inactivated influenza vaccine. Both conserved end residues are part of each CDR3. Clone size is not always given. Where it is, it says once, few, many or a class for expanded clones.

size: NA
J: TRBJ2-7
V: TRBV13
CDR3: CASSLGGSLLSYEQYF

size: NA
J: TRBJ1-2
V: TRBV2
CDR3: CASSDTGTFYGYTF

size: NA
J: TRBJ2-5
V: TRBV18
CDR3: CASSEPTVNQETQYF

size: many
J: TRBJ2-7
V: TRBV7-2
CDR3: CASSLTSGSGRWEQYF

size: NA
J: TRBJ2-1
V: TRBV5-1
CDR3: CTSSYRDVDEQFF

size: NA
J: TRBJ1-6
V: TRBV2
CDR3: CASRGQGVSPLHF

size: few
J: TRBJ2-5
V: TRBV12-3/TRBV12-4
CDR3: CASSSGTAFQETQYF

size: NA
J: TRBJ2-5
V: TRBV7-9
CDR3: CASSLGGSRRETQYF

size: NA
J: TRBJ2-1
V: TRBV20-1
CDR3: CSARVQWTSWDNEQFF

size: few
J: TRBJ2-2
V: TRBV20-1
CDR3: CSARVPNQAGELFF

size: few
J: TRBJ1-5
V: TRBV4-1
CDR3: CASSQEGQSNQPQHF

size: NA
J: TRBJ2-3
V: TRBV5-1
CDR3: CASSLDGGLDTQYF

size: NA
J: TRBJ2-2
V: TRBV18
CDR3: CASSPGVTGRRTGELFF

size: NA
J: TRBJ1-4
V: TRBV5-1
CDR3: CASSFTGAYNEKLFF

size: few
J: TRBJ2-3
V: TRBV10-3
CDR3: CAITSTSGVPDTQYF

size: few
J: TRBJ2-7
V: TRBV7-9
CDR3: CASSPVLWGASSYEQYF

size: once
J: TRBJ2-6
V: TRBV19
CDR3: CASSKGQGAIGANVLTF

size: once
J: TRBJ2-7
V: TRBV18
CDR3: CASSPPGLGDYEQYF

size: few
J: TRBJ2-5
V: TRBV11-2
CDR3: CASSLGTRVQYF

size: NA
J: TRBJ2-4
V: TRBV6-5
CDR3: CASSYSGVPGNIQYF

size: few
J: TRBJ1-1
V: TRBV4-3
CDR3: CASSQSPGFMNTEAFF

size: NA
J: TRBJ2-7
V: TRBV12-3/TRBV12-4
CDR3: CASSLASGGRYEQYF

size: NA
J: TRBJ2-3
V: TRBV20-1
CDR3: CSAQSVTGSYNTDTQYF

size: NA
J: TRBJ1-3
V: TRBV6-2/TRBV6-3
CDR3: CASSMGTSTFF

size: once
J: TRBJ2-1
V: TRBV27
CDR3: CASGPGTGGYNEQFF

size: NA
J: TRBJ2-1
V: TRBV7-9
CDR3: CASSLDDSANEQFF

size: NA
J: TRBJ2-2
V: TRBV5-1
CDR3: CASSRTAGGATGELFF

size: few
J: TRBJ1-6
V: TRBV4-1
CDR3: CASSQDGQYNSPLHF

size: few
J: TRBJ2-5
V: TRBV6-5
CDR3: CASSYSWRDSQETQYF

size: NA
J: TRBJ2-3
V: TRBV5-1
CDR3: CASSGRTEGTDTQYF

size: NA
J: TRBJ2-1
V: TRBV4-2
CDR3: CASSPGQGQPYVF

size: few
J: TRBJ2-3
V: TRBV2
CDR3: CASQSGRNTDTQYF

size: NA
J: TRBJ2-1
V: TRBV6-2/TRBV6-3
CDR3: CASSPQRYSYNEQFF

size: NA
J: TRBJ1-1
V: TRBV10-3
CDR3: CAIRSLNTEAFF

size: NA
J: TRBJ2-3
V: TRBV20-1
CDR3: CSASPSSGVTDTQYF

size: NA
J: TRBJ1-2
V: TRBV6-1
CDR3: CASSTLRGQGNYGYTF

size: few
J: TRBJ1-6
V: TRBV3-1
CDR3: CASSQDLGDSPLHF

size: many
J: TRBJ2-3
V: TRBV5-1
CDR3: CASSLSGARTDTQYF

size: few
J: TRBJ2-1
V: TRBV7-2
CDR3: CASTLQGNEQFF

size: NA
J: TRBJ2-1
V: TRBV3-1
CDR3: CASRKNRDTNNEQFF

size: NA
J: TRBJ2-3
V: TRBV6-5
CDR3: CASSFSTITGTRLDTQYF

size: few
J: TRBJ2-5
V: TRBV7-8
CDR3: CASSLDRVYGETQYF

size: few
J: TRBJ2-1
V: TRBV4-2
CDR3: CASSQEAGGEQFF

size: NA
J: TRBJ2-1
V: TRBV7-8
CDR3: CASSAPGALGQFF

size: NA
J: TRBJ2-5
V: TRBV20-1
CDR3: CSAKLALETQYF

size: NA
J: TRBJ2-2
V: TRBV28
CDR3: CASSPHYGGELFF

size: few
J: TRBJ2-1
V: TRBV6-2/TRBV6-3
CDR3: CASRPSGSLLNKYNEQFF